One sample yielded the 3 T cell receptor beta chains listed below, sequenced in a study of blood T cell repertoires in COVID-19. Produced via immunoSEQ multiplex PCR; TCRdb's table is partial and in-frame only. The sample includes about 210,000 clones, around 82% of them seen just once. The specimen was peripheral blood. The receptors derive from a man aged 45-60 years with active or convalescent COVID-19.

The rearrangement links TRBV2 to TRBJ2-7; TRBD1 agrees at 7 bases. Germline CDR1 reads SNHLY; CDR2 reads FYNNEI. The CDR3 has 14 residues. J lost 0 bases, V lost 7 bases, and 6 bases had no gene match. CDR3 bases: TGTGCCAGCACCGACCGGACAGGCTCCTACGAGCAGTACTTC. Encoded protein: CASTDRTGSYEQYF.

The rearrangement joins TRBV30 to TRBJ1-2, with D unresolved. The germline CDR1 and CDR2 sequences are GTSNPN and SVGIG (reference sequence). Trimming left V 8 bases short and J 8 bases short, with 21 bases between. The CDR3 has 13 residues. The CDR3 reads CALRVLGGYGYTF. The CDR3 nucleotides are TGTGCCCTCCGGGTCCTAGGCGGCTACGGCTACACCTTC.

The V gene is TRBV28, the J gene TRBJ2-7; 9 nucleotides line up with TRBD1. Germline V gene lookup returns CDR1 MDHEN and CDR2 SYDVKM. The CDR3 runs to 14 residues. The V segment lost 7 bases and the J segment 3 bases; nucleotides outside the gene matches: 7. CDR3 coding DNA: TGTGCCAGCACCCGGGACAGGGTCATCTACGAGCAGTACTTC. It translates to CASTRDRVIYEQYF.